The 28 T cell receptor beta chains below all came from one sample that was sequenced in a study of T cell responses to AZD1222 COVID-19 vaccine. TCRdb's copy holds only in-frame clones and misses some; the assay was immunoSEQ multiplex PCR. This table has under 95,000 clones, roughly 89% appearing once. The sequencing here drew on peripheral blood, taken on day 0 of AZD1222 vaccination. Receptors originate from an adult in good health.

The V call is TRBV9, the J call TRBJ2-7; D is ambiguous. V was cut by 0 bases and J by 2 bases, with 12 bases left in between. CDR1 and CDR2 from the germline V gene are SGDLS and YYNGEE. The CDR3 length is 15 residues. The CDR3 DNA reads TGTGCCAGCAGCGTAGCCCCCGTGGAGACCTACGAGCAGTACTTC. This encodes CASSVAPVETYEQYF. Based on the CDR3 plus reference TRBV9 and TRBJ2-7, the full variable domain is DSGVTQTPKHLITATGQRVTLRCSPRSGDLSVYWYQQSLDQGLQFLIQYYNGEERAKGNILERFSAQQFPDLHSELNLSSLELGDSALYFCASSVAPVETYEQYFGPGTRLTVT.

The rearrangement links TRBV28 to TRBJ1-2, with D tentatively TRBD1 (5 bases). In germline, CDR1 is MDHEN, CDR2 SYDVKM. This CDR3 is 13 amino acids long. Trimming cost V 6 bases and J 5 bases, with 13 bases left between them. The CDR3 DNA is TGTGCCAGCAGCAGACGAGGGGTATATGGCTACACCTTC. It encodes CASSRRGVYGYTF.

The CDR3 DNA sequence: TGTGCCAGCAGCTTAGAGAGTAGTTCACCCCTCCACTTT. Amino acid sequence: CASSLESSSPLHF. The rearrangement links TRBV11-2 to TRBJ1-6; D not resolved. This CDR3 contains 13 residues. CDR1 and CDR2 from the germline V gene are SGHAT and FQNNGV. V lost 0 bases and J lost 9, with 6 bases in between.

The CDR3 region has the DNA TGTGCCAGCAGGTTTGGACAGATTAATTCACCCCTCCACTTT. Protein: CASRFGQINSPLHF. The V call is TRBV6-5, the J call TRBJ1-6; tentative D call: TRBD1 (6 bases). The CDR3 consists of 14 residues. Looked up from germline, CDR1 is MNHEY and CDR2 is SVGAGI. V lost 6 bases to trimming and J lost 6 bases, with 12 bases between them.

This rearrangement joins TRBV11-2 to TRBJ1-2, with TRBD1 identical over 7 bases. The germline V gene has CDR1 SGHAT and CDR2 FQNNGV. The CDR3 consists of 13 residues. V was clipped by 4 bases and J by 7 bases; unmatched bases: 6. CDR3 region: CASSSQGEFGYTF. The DNA of the CDR3 is TGTGCCAGCAGCTCTCAGGGGGAGTTTGGCTACACCTTC.

The chain employs TRBV9 and TRBJ1-4; a possible D gene is TRBD1 (5 bases). Trimming took off 0 bases at V and 6 bases at J, with 18 bases between the two ends. CDR1 is SGDLS and CDR2 is YYNGEE in the germline V gene. The CDR3 sequence is 17 residues long. CDR3 protein: CASSVAGDEGYYEKLFF. The CDR3, as DNA: TGTGCCAGCAGCGTAGCTGGGGACGAGGGTTACTATGAAAAACTGTTTTTT.

V and J are TRBV4-2 and TRBJ1-1; 8 nucleotides align to TRBD1. CDR1 LGHNA and CDR2 YNFKEQ come from the germline V gene. V was pared by 1 base and J by 3 bases, with 7 bases of the junction left unmatched. The CDR3 is 16 amino acids. The CDR3 sequence is CASSQGSGGRDTEAFF. Here the CDR3 DNA reads TGTGCCAGCAGCCAAGGGTCAGGGGGCCGAGACACTGAAGCTTTCTTT.

This clone has just one count. The CDR3 DNA reads as TGTGCCAGCAGCTCCGCCTACAATGAGCAGTTCTTC. Its protein is CASSSAYNEQFF. The V and J genes are TRBV7-9 and TRBJ2-1; D unclear. V was cut by 4 bases and J by 2 bases, with 3 bases left in between. Germline CDR1 SEHNR, CDR2 FQNEAQ (reference sequence). The CDR3 is 12 amino acids. The full variable domain, rest sourced from reference TRBV7-9 and TRBJ2-1, is DTGVSQNPRHKITKRGQNVTFRCDPISEHNRLYWYRQTLGQGPEFLTYFQNEAQLEKSRLLSDRFSAERPKGSFSTLEIQRTEQGDSAMYLCASSSAYNEQFFGPGTRLTVL.

V gene TRBV13 combines with J gene TRBJ2-7; no clear D gene. The CDR3 spans 12 residues. The germline CDR1 and CDR2 sequences are PRHDT and FYEKMQ (reference sequence). V was pared by 5 bases and J by 2 bases, with 7 bases between. DNA of the CDR3: TGTGCCAGCAGCCCATTCGCCTACGAGCAGTACTTC. Amino acids: CASSPFAYEQYF.

This clone was seen a few times. For the CDR3, the DNA is TGTGCCAGCAGTCCGGGGGTCAGGACAAATGAGCAGTTCTTC. This encodes CASSPGVRTNEQFF. The V and J genes are TRBV6-4 and TRBJ2-1; D perhaps matches TRBD2 (6 bases). CDR3 length equals 14 residues. Trimming cost V 5 bases and J 7 bases, with 15 bases left between them. Germline V CDR1 and CDR2: MRHNA, SNTAGT.

V gene TRBV5-1 combines with J gene TRBJ2-5; D is ambiguous. Per germline, CDR1 SGHRS and CDR2 YFSETQ. The CDR3 is 15 residues long. V gave up 0 bases and J gave up 2 bases, with 11 bases separating them. In DNA, the CDR3 is TGCGCCAGCAGCTTGGGGTCTGCGGAACAAGAGACCCAGTACTTC. This sequence encodes CASSLGSAEQETQYF.

This chain joins TRBV29-1 and TRBJ2-1; TRBD2 agrees at 9 bases. Germline CDR1 reads SQVTM; CDR2 reads ANQGSEA. The CDR3 runs to 16 residues. After removal of 3 bases from V and 6 bases from J, the junction contained 12 bases not matched to a gene. This CDR3 reads CSVEGLRGRVGNEQFF. CDR3 sequence (DNA): TGCAGCGTTGAGGGCCTGCGCGGGAGGGTAGGCAATGAGCAGTTCTTC.

The J gene is TRBJ2-1, the V gene TRBV7-8; D gene unclear. Deletions cut 5 bases from V and 2 bases from J, with 7 bases between. The CDR3 is made up of 13 amino acids. Looked up from germline, CDR1 is SGHVS and CDR2 is FQNEAQ. The CDR3 nucleotides are TGTGCCAGCAGCCGAATACCCTACAATGAGCAGTTCTTC. Its protein is CASSRIPYNEQFF. Together with reference TRBV7-8 and TRBJ2-1, the CDR3 gives the full variable domain: GAGVSQSPRYKVAKRGQDVALRCDPISGHVSLFWYQQALGQGPEFLTYFQNEAQLDKSGLPSDRFFAERPEGSVSTLKIQRTQQEDSAVYLCASSRIPYNEQFFGPGTRLTVL.

The rearrangement uses TRBV2 and TRBJ2-1; 8 positions match TRBD1. The CDR3 spans 15 residues. After removal of 4 bases from V and 0 bases from J, the junction contained 2 bases not matched to a gene. Germline CDR1 SNHLY, CDR2 FYNNEI. The CDR3 nucleotides read TGTGCCAGCAGTGCTACAGGGGGCTCCTACAATGAGCAGTTCTTC. Its protein product is CASSATGGSYNEQFF.

V and J are TRBV6-5 and TRBJ1-5, with TRBD1 identical over 7 bases. CDR1 and CDR2 from the germline V gene are MNHEY and SVGAGI. The junction had 8 bases not matched to a gene; V was cut back by 6 bases and J by 6 bases. The CDR3 has 14 residues. The CDR3 loop reads CASSLRGSFQPQHF. The CDR3 DNA reads TGTGCCAGCAGCCTCAGGGGGTCGTTTCAGCCCCAGCATTTT.

The V gene is TRBV5-6, the J gene TRBJ2-7; D is unclear. The CDR3 has 14 residues. CDR1 and CDR2 from the germline V gene are SGHDT and YYEEEE. Trimming took 5 bases from V and 0 from J, leaving 12 bases between them. DNA for the CDR3: TGTGCCAGCAGACCAAGGCCTAGCTCCTACGAGCAGTACTTC. Its protein product is CASRPRPSSYEQYF.

The chain joins TRBV2 to TRBJ2-2; TRBD2 might be the D (5 bases). The length of the CDR3 is 13 residues. Trimming took off 3 bases at V and 6 bases at J, with 8 bases between the two ends. Looked up from germline, CDR1 is SNHLY and CDR2 is FYNNEI. The CDR3 loop is CASSEGVAGELFF. The DNA of the CDR3 is TGTGCCAGCAGTGAGGGAGTCGCCGGGGAGCTGTTTTTT.

This sequence joins TRBV6-1 and TRBJ2-2; perhaps TRBD1 as D (6 bases). The V end was cut by 3 bases, the J end by 1 base, with 9 bases between. Germline V CDR1 and CDR2: MNHNS, SASEGT. The CDR3 totals 15 residues. Written as DNA, the CDR3 is TGTGCCAGCAGTGATGGGACACAGAACACCGGGGAGCTGTTTTTT. Translating gives CASSDGTQNTGELFF.

The chain employs TRBV4-3 and TRBJ2-1; 10 bases match TRBD2. CDR3 size: 16 residues. The germline gives CDR1 LGHNA, CDR2 YSLEER. The ends lost 4 bases at V and 3 bases at J; junction bases unmatched: 6. CDR3 DNA: TGCGCCAGCAGCCCTGCTAGCGGGAGTATCTACAATGAGCAGTTCTTC. Its translation: CASSPASGSIYNEQFF.

This chain links TRBV5-1 with TRBJ1-1; 7 nucleotides agree with TRBD1. This CDR3 has 14 residues. Germline trimming cut 0 bases from V and 1 base from J; bases unmatched to any gene: 0. Germline V CDR1 and CDR2: SGHRS, YFSETQ. The CDR3 here is CASSLGTGNTEAFF. The CDR3 nucleotides read TGCGCCAGCAGCTTGGGGACAGGGAACACTGAAGCTTTCTTT.

This clone was counted once. The rearrangement joins TRBV29-1 to TRBJ1-3, with 7 bases lining up with TRBD1. This CDR3 comprises 12 residues. V was pared by 5 bases and J by 7 bases, with 5 bases of the junction left unmatched. Looked up from germline, CDR1 is SQVTM and CDR2 is ANQGSEA. The CDR3 DNA is TGCAGCGTTATGGGACAGAGTAACACCATATATTTT. The encoded protein is CSVMGQSNTIYF. Based on the CDR3 plus reference TRBV29-1 and TRBJ1-3, the full variable domain is SAVISQKPSRDICQRGTSLTIQCQVDSQVTMMFWYRQQPGQSLTLIATANQGSEATYESGFVIDKFPISRPNLTFSTLTVSNMSPEDSSIYLCSVMGQSNTIYFGEGSWLTVV.

This chain uses TRBV27 with TRBJ2-2; D may be TRBD1 (6 bases). Germline assignment: CDR1 MNHEY and CDR2 SMNVEV (reference sequence). Trimming took off 4 bases at V and 3 bases at J, with 9 bases between the two ends. The CDR3 runs to 14 residues. The chain's CDR3 is CASSSQGYTGELFF. The CDR3 bases are TGTGCCAGCAGTTCGCAGGGGTACACCGGGGAGCTGTTTTTT.

Details on this clone: One end of the junction does not line up with germline, which may come from a read error. The chain uses TRBV29-1 and TRBJ1-2, with 10 bases that match TRBD1. Looked up from germline, CDR1 is SQVTM and CDR2 is ANQGSEA. The CDR3 covers 13 residues. The CDR3 DNA reads TGCAGCGTTGGCGGGACAGGGGACTATGACTACACCTTC. This sequence encodes CSVGGTGDYDYTF.

The chain is built from TRBV19 and TRBJ2-1; D is perhaps TRBD1 (6 bases). V lost 2 bases to trimming and J lost 1 base, with 9 bases between them. The germline gives CDR1 LNHDA, CDR2 SQIVND (reference sequence). This CDR3 contains 15 residues. This CDR3 reads CASSITGKSYNEQFF. DNA of the CDR3: TGTGCCAGTAGTATAACAGGGAAGTCCTACAATGAGCAGTTCTTC.

The gene calls are TRBV9 and TRBJ1-1; D ambiguous. Per germline, CDR1 SGDLS and CDR2 YYNGEE. V lost 0 bases and J lost 7, with 10 bases in between. The CDR3 length is 13 residues. The CDR3 sequence is CASSVGPSGEAFF. CDR3 bases: TGTGCCAGCAGCGTAGGTCCCAGCGGTGAAGCTTTCTTT. The whole variable domain, remainder taken from reference TRBV9 and TRBJ1-1, is DSGVTQTPKHLITATGQRVTLRCSPRSGDLSVYWYQQSLDQGLQFLIQYYNGEERAKGNILERFSAQQFPDLHSELNLSSLELGDSALYFCASSVGPSGEAFFGQGTRLTVV.

The CDR3 here is CASSPQLARFQETQYF. In DNA, the CDR3 is TGTGCCAGTAGTCCCCAACTAGCCCGTTTCCAAGAGACCCAGTACTTC. V is TRBV19 and J is TRBJ2-5, with D possibly being TRBD2 (6 bases). V gave up 5 bases and J gave up 1 base, with 17 bases separating them. The germline V gene has CDR1 LNHDA and CDR2 SQIVND (reference sequence). CDR3 length equals 16 residues.

The rearrangement joins TRBV7-8 to TRBJ2-7; 9 bases are shared with TRBD2. The CDR3 extends over 14 amino acids. V lost 2 bases, J lost 1 base, and 0 bases stayed unmatched. Germline V lookup: CDR1 SGHVS, CDR2 FQNEAQ. CDR3 coding DNA: TGTGCCAGCAGCTTACTAGCGGGGTCCTACGAGCAGTACTTC. This gives the protein CASSLLAGSYEQYF. The full variable domain, completed using reference TRBV7-8 and TRBJ2-7, is GAGVSQSPRYKVAKRGQDVALRCDPISGHVSLFWYQQALGQGPEFLTYFQNEAQLDKSGLPSDRFFAERPEGSVSTLKIQRTQQEDSAVYLCASSLLAGSYEQYFGPGTRLTVT.

The chain joins TRBV15 to TRBJ2-3, with D perhaps given as TRBD1 or TRBD2 (5 bases each). Germline loops: CDR1 LNHNV, CDR2 YYDKDF (reference sequence). CDR3 size: 20 residues. Deletions cut 0 bases from V and 2 bases from J, with 24 bases between. Written as DNA, the CDR3 is TGTGCCACCAGCAGAGATAATACCAAACTCGGGGCAGGGAACACAGATACGCAGTATTTT. Protein product: CATSRDNTKLGAGNTDTQYF.